The present T cell receptor beta chain was sequenced within a study of regulatory T cells in long-lasting Graves disease. Time point given: persistent/refractory GD, antithyroid drugs over 5 years with positive TRAb. Construction of the TCR library relied on RNA isolated from PBMCs. Trimming removed 3 bases from V and 3 bases from J; junction bases left unmatched: 11. The CDR3 loop spans 16 amino acids. Germline V gene lookup returns CDR1 SGHRS and CDR2 YFSETQ. iRepertoire HTBI primers and Arm-PCR of CDR3 regions built TCR beta libraries. TCRdb re-derived calls from the multiplex PCR reads in MiXCR, one entry per CDR3 protein. The sample lists more than 350,000 distinct CDR3 sequences, around 20% seen once, with roughly an eighth in the top ten. This clonotype occurred a few times.

The J gene is TRBJ2-7, the V gene TRBV5-1, with 8 bases lining up with TRBD2. The clonotype was recovered from a female donor with Graves disease. The source material was peripheral blood mononuclear cells (PBMCs), sampled when the disease was refractory, from a patient treated with antithyroid drugs. CDR3 amino acids: CASSSDPREGVYEQYF. CDR3 DNA: TGCGCCAGCAGCTCCGACCCTCGGGAGGGTGTCTACGAGCAGTACTTC.